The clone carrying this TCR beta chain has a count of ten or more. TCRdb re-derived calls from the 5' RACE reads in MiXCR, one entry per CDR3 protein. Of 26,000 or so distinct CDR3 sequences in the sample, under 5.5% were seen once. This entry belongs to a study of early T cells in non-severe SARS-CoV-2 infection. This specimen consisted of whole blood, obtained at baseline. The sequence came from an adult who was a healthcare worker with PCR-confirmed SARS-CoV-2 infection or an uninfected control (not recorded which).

CDR3 DNA: TGTGCCAGCACCCCGCCCTGGCGGGGGGCCGAAAAAAATTACAATGAGCAGTTCTTC. Protein product: CASTPPWRGAEKNYNEQFF. This chain connects TRBV7-7 to TRBJ2-1; TRBD2 matches at 8 bases. The CDR3 has 19 residues. J was trimmed by 4 bases and V by 7 bases; bases with no gene match: 21. Germline V gives CDR1 SSHAT, CDR2 FNYEAQ (reference sequence).